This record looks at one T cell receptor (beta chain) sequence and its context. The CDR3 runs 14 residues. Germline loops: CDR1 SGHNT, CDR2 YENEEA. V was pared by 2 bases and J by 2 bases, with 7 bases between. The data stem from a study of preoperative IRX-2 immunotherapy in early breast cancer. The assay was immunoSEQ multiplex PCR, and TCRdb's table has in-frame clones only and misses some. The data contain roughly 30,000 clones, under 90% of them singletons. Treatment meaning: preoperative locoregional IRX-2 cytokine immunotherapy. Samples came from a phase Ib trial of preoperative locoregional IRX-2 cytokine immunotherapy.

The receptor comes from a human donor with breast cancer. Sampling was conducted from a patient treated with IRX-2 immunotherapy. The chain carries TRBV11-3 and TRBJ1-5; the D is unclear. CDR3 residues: CASSLNQGNQPQHF. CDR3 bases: TGTGCCAGCAGCTTAAATCAGGGCAATCAGCCCCAGCATTTT.